This T cell receptor (beta chain) was retrieved from a study of T cell repertoires in cytomegalovirus infection. Study-wide findings and caveats: Cumulative public TCR beta family frequency identified carriers of CMV plus the relevant HLA.

TCRdb itself ran the reads through MiXCR, one entry per CDR3 protein. The repertoire consists of 650,000 to 900,000 distinct CDR3 sequences, with around 29% occurring once and the leading ten covering around 13%. About this clonotype itself: Its antigen remains unidentified.

This CDR3 contains 16 residues. Germline CDR1 is LNHDA and CDR2 is SQIVND (reference sequence). With 6 bases clipped from V and 6 bases from J, the junction kept 14 bases outside the gene matches. Sequencing used cultured CD8+ T cells from PBMCs, obtained from culture after CMV antigen stimulation. This receptor was taken from a human donor in good health (CMV status not recorded). Some clones in this sample may be carry-over from other donors' samples. This chain uses TRBV19 with TRBJ2-3, with 8 bases lining up with TRBD1. The CDR3 DNA reads as TGTGCCAGTAGCAACACTGACAGGGGATATTCGGATACGCAGTATTTT. Translated, it gives CASSNTDRGYSDTQYF.